This TCR beta chain emerged from a study of OX40 agonist ivuxolimab in advanced cancers. The CDR3 sequence is 11 residues long. Per germline, CDR1 MNHNS and CDR2 SASEGT. V lost 6 bases and J lost 7, with 9 bases in between. A few counts support this clone. The same CDR3 is also encoded by other DNA sequences in this sample. Method: immunoSEQ multiplex PCR; TCRdb's copy keeps in-frame clones and lacks some. The profile shows 59,000 or so clones, about 90% of them singletons. This sequence was found in an adult with an advanced solid tumor such as melanoma, head and neck, liver or kidney cancer. Material: CD4+ or CD8+ T cells sorted from blood, obtained in a trial of the OX40 agonist ivuxolimab. The chain recombines TRBV6-1 with TRBJ1-1, with D possibly being TRBD1 (5 bases). The CDR3 is CASRTGVEAFF. The CDR3 nucleotides are TGTGCCAGCAGAACAGGAGTTGAAGCTTTCTTT.